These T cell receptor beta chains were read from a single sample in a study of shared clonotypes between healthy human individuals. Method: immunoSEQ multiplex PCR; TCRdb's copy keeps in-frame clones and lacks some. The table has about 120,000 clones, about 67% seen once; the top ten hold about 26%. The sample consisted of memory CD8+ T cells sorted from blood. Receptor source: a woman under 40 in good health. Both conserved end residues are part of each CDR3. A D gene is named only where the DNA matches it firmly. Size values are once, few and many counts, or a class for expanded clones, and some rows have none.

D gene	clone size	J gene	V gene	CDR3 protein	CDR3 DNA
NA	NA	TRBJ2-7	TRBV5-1	CASSLDSRSYEQYF	TGCGCCAGCAGCTTGGATTCCAGATCCTACGAGCAGTACTTC
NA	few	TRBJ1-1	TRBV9	CASSVEGGVNTEAFF	TGTGCCAGCAGCGTAGAGGGGGGAGTGAACACTGAAGCTTTCTTT
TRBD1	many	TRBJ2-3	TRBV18	CASSPDRDEDFTDTQYF	TGTGCCAGCTCACCAGACAGGGACGAGGACTTCACAGATACGCAGTATTTT
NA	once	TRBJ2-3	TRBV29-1	CSVGSAATDTQYF	TGCAGCGTTGGAAGTGCCGCCACAGATACGCAGTATTTT
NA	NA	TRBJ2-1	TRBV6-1	CASSGGLTPNSNYNEQFF	TGTGCCAGCAGTGGGGGACTGACCCCGAACTCAAACTACAATGAGCAGTTCTTC
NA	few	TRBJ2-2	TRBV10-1	CASSVGSNTGELFF	TGCGCCAGCAGTGTAGGTTCGAACACCGGGGAGCTGTTTTTT
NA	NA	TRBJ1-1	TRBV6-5	CASSKTGTHTEAFF	TGTGCCAGCAGTAAAACCGGGACACACACTGAAGCTTTCTTT
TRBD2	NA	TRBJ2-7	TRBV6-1	CASSEARLAGVGEQYF	TGTGCCAGCAGTGAAGCGAGGCTAGCGGGAGTGGGGGAGCAGTACTTC
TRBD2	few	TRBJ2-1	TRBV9	CASSVGGGSDEQFF	TGTGCCAGCAGCGTAGGGGGAGGGAGCGATGAGCAGTTCTTC
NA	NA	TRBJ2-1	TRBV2	CASSFRDNYNEQFF	TGTGCCAGCAGTTTCCGGGACAACTACAATGAGCAGTTCTTC
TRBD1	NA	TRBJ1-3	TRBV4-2	CASSLVAGGSPGNTIYF	TGTGCCAGCAGCTTGGTTGCAGGGGGCTCCCCTGGAAACACCATATATTTT
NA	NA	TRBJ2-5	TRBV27	CASSLYPGPSQETQYF	TGTGCCAGCAGTTTATATCCGGGACCAAGCCAGGAGACCCAGTACTTC
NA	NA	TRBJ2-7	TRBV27	CASSLWDGSYEQYF	TGTGCCAGCAGTTTATGGGACGGATCCTACGAGCAGTACTTC
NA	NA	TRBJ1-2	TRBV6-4	CANSGVAAEETTNYGYTF	TGTGCCAACTCCGGGGTGGCGGCAGAAGAGACGACTAACTATGGCTACACCTTC
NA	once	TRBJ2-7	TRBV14	CASSHGGVTYEQYF	TGTGCCAGCAGCCACGGAGGCGTAACCTACGAGCAGTACTTC
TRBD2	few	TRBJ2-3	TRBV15	CATSRKLSGTTDTQYF	TGTGCCACCAGCAGGAAACTGAGCGGGACCACAGATACGCAGTATTTT
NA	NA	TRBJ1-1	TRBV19	CASSYRSVDTEAFF	TGTGCCAGTAGCTACAGGAGCGTGGACACTGAAGCTTTCTTT
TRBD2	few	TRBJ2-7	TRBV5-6	CASSLLAGAYYEQYF	TGTGCCAGCAGCTTGCTAGCGGGAGCCTACTACGAGCAGTACTTC
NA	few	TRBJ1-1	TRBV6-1	CASRTLGGEAFF	TGTGCCAGCAGGACCCTCGGAGGAGAAGCTTTCTTT
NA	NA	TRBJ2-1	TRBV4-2	CASSQLATEQFF	TGTGCCAGCAGCCAACTAGCTACTGAGCAGTTCTTC
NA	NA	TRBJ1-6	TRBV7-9	CASSLGETPLHF	TGTGCCAGCAGCTTAGGGGAGACACCCCTCCACTTT
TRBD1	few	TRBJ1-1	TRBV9	CASSVWPGGSITEAFF	TGTGCCAGCAGCGTTTGGCCAGGGGGCTCAATCACTGAAGCTTTCTTT
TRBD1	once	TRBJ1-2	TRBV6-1	CASSVWDRGTIGYTF	TGTGCCAGCAGTGTTTGGGACAGGGGCACTATCGGCTACACCTTC
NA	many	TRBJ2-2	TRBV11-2	CASREQGDGELFF	TGTGCCAGCAGAGAACAGGGAGACGGGGAGCTGTTTTTT
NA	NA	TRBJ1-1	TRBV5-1	CASSLDGGGVRNTEAFF	TGCGCCAGCAGCTTGGATGGAGGTGGTGTGAGGAACACTGAAGCTTTCTTT
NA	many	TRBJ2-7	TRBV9	CASSVAWGTEQYF	TGTGCCAGCAGCGTAGCTTGGGGGACCGAGCAGTACTTC
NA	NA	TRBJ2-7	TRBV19	CASSIADGTYEQYF	TGTGCCAGTAGTATAGCAGACGGCACCTACGAGCAGTACTTC
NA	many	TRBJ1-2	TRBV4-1	CASSQEEGWVIGYTF	TGCGCCAGCAGCCAAGAGGAGGGGTGGGTTATTGGCTACACCTTC
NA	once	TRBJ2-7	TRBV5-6	CASSLEPGYEQYF	TGTGCCAGCAGCTTGGAACCAGGCTACGAGCAGTACTTC
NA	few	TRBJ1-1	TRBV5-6	CASSLAIVNTEAFF	TGTGCCAGCAGCCTGGCCATCGTGAACACTGAAGCTTTCTTT
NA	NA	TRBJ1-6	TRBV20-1	CSAGLESPLHF	TGCAGTGCTGGTTTAGAGTCACCCCTCCACTTT
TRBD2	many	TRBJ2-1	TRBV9	CASSVASGTSNEQFF	TGTGCCAGCAGCGTAGCTTCGGGGACTAGCAATGAGCAGTTCTTC
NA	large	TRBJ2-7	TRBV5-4	CASSFFGGLGYEQYF	TGTGCCAGCAGCTTTTTCGGGGGGCTGGGATACGAGCAGTACTTC
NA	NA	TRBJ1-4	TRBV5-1	CASSSLSSGEKLFF	TGCGCCAGCAGCTCCCTAAGTTCGGGTGAAAAACTGTTTTTT
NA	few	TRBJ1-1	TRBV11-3	CASSLGDTEAFF	TGTGCCAGCAGCTTGGGAGACACTGAAGCTTTCTTT